The TCR beta chain described here comes from a study of T-cell memory formation after mild COVID-19. The overall study: TCR clusters were mostly donor specific.

After 5'RACE with constant-segment primers, TCR alpha and TCR beta cDNA libraries carrying sample barcodes and UMIs were obtained. Each CDR3 protein is one row after TCRdb ran MiXCR on the 5' RACE reads. The profile shows tens of thousands of distinct CDR3 sequences, 7.3% of them singletons. With 4 bases removed from V and 1 base from J, the gap between germline ends came to 20 bases. The germline V gene has CDR1 SGHDT and CDR2 YYEEEE. The CDR3 spans 17 residues. The clonotype was recovered from a man between 18 and 29 years old who had mild COVID-19 (a few samples of this study predate the infection). Cell type and time point are not known. Sequenced material: PBMCs or a T cell subset sorted from them (not recorded which). The J gene is TRBJ1-1, the V gene TRBV5-6, with D possibly matching TRBD1 (5 bases). DNA for the CDR3: TGTGCCAGCAGCACCATCTTGGGGCAGGCTAGGAACACTGAAGCTTTCTTT. The encoded protein is CASSTILGQARNTEAFF.